One sample yielded the 5 T cell receptor beta chains listed below, sequenced in a study of T cell responses to AZD1222 COVID-19 vaccine. This table comes from immunoSEQ multiplex PCR, and its TCRdb copy is limited to in-frame clones, with some not included. The sample holds just over 150,000 clones, roughly nine tenths seen once. The material was peripheral blood, obtained after recovery from COVID-19. These receptors originate from an adult who had recovered from COVID-19.

Details on this clone: The sample has other DNA sequences that encode this CDR3 too. As DNA, the CDR3 is TGTGCCAGCAGCCTCGACAGAAACACTGAAGCTTTCTTT. It specifies CASSLDRNTEAFF. V gene TRBV5-4 combines with J gene TRBJ1-1, with a weak D call TRBD1 (5 bases). The germline V gene encodes CDR1 SGHNT and CDR2 YYREEE (reference sequence). CDR3 length equals 13 residues. V was cut by 4 bases and J by 2 bases, with 9 bases left in between.

This rearrangement joins TRBV9 to TRBJ1-3; TRBD1 matches 11 bases. Germline V CDR1 and CDR2: SGDLS, YYNGEE. The CDR3 extends over 20 amino acids. The trim removed 6 bases at V and 4 bases at J, leaving 21 bases unmatched. CDR3 in DNA: TGTGCCAGCACCATGAGATTCGGACAGGGGGCAATCCCGAGAGGAAACACCATATATTTT. The encoded protein is CASTMRFGQGAIPRGNTIYF.

The chain combines TRBV7-9 with TRBJ1-2; 7 positions agree with TRBD1. V shed 7 bases, J shed 5 bases, and the junction held 10 bases outside the gene matches. This CDR3 has 14 amino acids. CDR1 is SEHNR, CDR2 FQNEAQ, per germline (reference sequence). CDR3 coding DNA: TGTGCCAGCACCAAAGCAGGGGGACAGTATGGCTACACCTTC. It is translated as CASTKAGGQYGYTF.

The gene calls are TRBV9 and TRBJ1-5, with 7 nucleotides matching TRBD1. The CDR3 is made up of 15 amino acids. Germline CDR1 is SGDLS and CDR2 is YYNGEE. V lost 0 bases to trimming and J lost 6 bases; unmatched junction nucleotides: 6. Written as DNA, the CDR3 is TGTGCCAGCAGCGTAGGAGGGGGCCTAGGTCAGCCCCAGCATTTT. Protein sequence: CASSVGGGLGQPQHF.

Only a few counts were recorded for this clone. V and J are TRBV7-2 and TRBJ1-3; D call uncertain. V lost 7 bases and J 0 bases, leaving 13 bases between the germline ends. The CDR3 is made up of 15 amino acids. Germline CDR1 SGHTA, CDR2 FQGNSA. CDR3: CASTLDGLSGNTIYF. CDR3 nucleotides: TGTGCCAGCACCCTTGACGGACTCTCTGGAAACACCATATATTTT. Full variable domain (outside the CDR3, taken from reference TRBV7-2 and TRBJ1-3): GAGVSQSPSNKVTEKGKDVELRCDPISGHTALYWYRQSLGQGLEFLIYFQGNSAPDKSGLPSDRFSAERTGGSVSTLTIQRTQQEDSAVYLCASTLDGLSGNTIYFGEGSWLTVV.